These T cell receptor beta chains were read from a single sample in a study of vaccination and CD4 T cells after COVID-19. Antigens of these TCRs are unknown. TCRdb ran MiXCR on the PCR reads and lists one entry per CDR3 protein. Of around 10,000 distinct CDR3 sequences in the sample, roughly 50% are singletons; the top ten hold 21%. Sequencing input: CD4+ T cells from blood, cultured in vitro. Every receptor here comes from a human donor who had recovered from COVID-19. Both conserved end residues are part of each CDR3. Fields, in order: CDR3 DNA, CDR3 protein, D gene, J gene, V gene, clone size. D genes are given only for firm matches. Rows may omit the clone size; those that give it use once, few, many or a size class.

CDR3 DNA: TGCAGTGCCAGTAGGTCTAGCGGGCAAGAGACCCAGTACTTC; CDR3 protein: CSASRSSGQETQYF; D gene: TRBD2; J gene: TRBJ2-5; V gene: TRBV20-1; clone size: -
CDR3 DNA: TGTGCCAGCAGCTTAAGGCCGAATGAGCAGTTCTTC; CDR3 protein: CASSLRPNEQFF; D gene: -; J gene: TRBJ2-1; V gene: TRBV7-3; clone size: medium-sized
CDR3 DNA: TGCGCCAGCAGCTTGGGAGTCGCGGGGGGTGGCGAGACCCAGTACTTC; CDR3 protein: CASSLGVAGGGETQYF; D gene: TRBD2; J gene: TRBJ2-5; V gene: TRBV5-1; clone size: once
CDR3 DNA: TGTGCCAGCAGCTTAGCGACTAGCGGAACCTACGAGCAGTACTTC; CDR3 protein: CASSLATSGTYEQYF; D gene: TRBD2; J gene: TRBJ2-7; V gene: TRBV7-2; clone size: once
CDR3 DNA: TGTGCCACCAGTGATTTAGGGGGGGACTATGGCTACACCTTC; CDR3 protein: CATSDLGGDYGYTF; D gene: -; J gene: TRBJ1-2; V gene: TRBV24-1; clone size: -
CDR3 DNA: TGCAGTGCTAGAACTAGGACTAGCTGGGATACGCAGTATTTT; CDR3 protein: CSARTRTSWDTQYF; D gene: TRBD2; J gene: TRBJ2-3; V gene: TRBV20-1; clone size: few
CDR3 DNA: TGCAGTGCTAGCTCCCGGGGTTTTACTAATGAAAAACTGTTTTTT; CDR3 protein: CSASSRGFTNEKLFF; D gene: -; J gene: TRBJ1-4; V gene: TRBV20-1; clone size: -
CDR3 DNA: TGTGCCAGCAGTCAACACGCGGGACTAGCGGGAGTCGGAGCCAAAAACATTCAGTACTTC; CDR3 protein: CASSQHAGLAGVGAKNIQYF; D gene: TRBD2; J gene: TRBJ2-4; V gene: TRBV6-1; clone size: -
CDR3 DNA: TGCGCCAGCAGTGGAGCGGGAGTTGGAGAGACCCAGTACTTC; CDR3 protein: CASSGAGVGETQYF; D gene: TRBD2; J gene: TRBJ2-5; V gene: TRBV10-1; clone size: -
CDR3 DNA: TGTGCCAGCTCACCGAGGGACAGGGAGGGTGAGACCCAGTACTTC; CDR3 protein: CASSPRDREGETQYF; D gene: TRBD1; J gene: TRBJ2-5; V gene: TRBV18; clone size: -
CDR3 DNA: TGTGCCAGCAGCCAAGCGCTAGCGGGAGGGATCTCCTACGAGCAGTACTTC; CDR3 protein: CASSQALAGGISYEQYF; D gene: TRBD2; J gene: TRBJ2-7; V gene: TRBV4-2; clone size: -
CDR3 DNA: TGCGCCAGCAGCTTTCAGGGGTCCTCTTCTACTGTTAACTATGGCTACACCTTC; CDR3 protein: CASSFQGSSSTVNYGYTF; D gene: -; J gene: TRBJ1-2; V gene: TRBV5-1; clone size: -
CDR3 DNA: TGCAGTGCTACCGGGACAAACTATGGCTACACCTTC; CDR3 protein: CSATGTNYGYTF; D gene: -; J gene: TRBJ1-2; V gene: TRBV20-1; clone size: few
CDR3 DNA: TGTGCCAGCAGCTTAATCAGCTCCTACGAGCAGTACTTC; CDR3 protein: CASSLISSYEQYF; D gene: -; J gene: TRBJ2-7; V gene: TRBV5-6; clone size: -
CDR3 DNA: TGTGCCAGCAGCCGCTCGGGCTACGAGCAGTACTTC; CDR3 protein: CASSRSGYEQYF; D gene: -; J gene: TRBJ2-7; V gene: TRBV11-2; clone size: -
CDR3 DNA: TGTGCCAGTAGCGAACAGGGGGGCACTGAAGCTTTCTTT; CDR3 protein: CASSEQGGTEAFF; D gene: TRBD1; J gene: TRBJ1-1; V gene: TRBV19; clone size: -
CDR3 DNA: TGTGCCAGCAAGACAGGTCTAAGGGGGATGAACACTGAAGCTTTCTTT; CDR3 protein: CASKTGLRGMNTEAFF; D gene: -; J gene: TRBJ1-1; V gene: TRBV6-1; clone size: -
CDR3 DNA: TGTGCCAGCATCCCGGGAGGGACAGCAGAGACCCAGTACTTC; CDR3 protein: CASIPGGTAETQYF; D gene: -; J gene: TRBJ2-5; V gene: TRBV11-1; clone size: -
CDR3 DNA: TGCAGTGCTAGGACCCGTGAGGTCTCCTATGGCTACACCTTC; CDR3 protein: CSARTREVSYGYTF; D gene: -; J gene: TRBJ1-2; V gene: TRBV20-1; clone size: -
CDR3 DNA: TGTGCCAGCAGCTTCGAGAATTCACCCCTCCACTTT; CDR3 protein: CASSFENSPLHF; D gene: -; J gene: TRBJ1-6; V gene: TRBV7-9; clone size: few
CDR3 DNA: TGTGCCAGCTGTGGACAGTTTAACAATGAGCAGTTCTTC; CDR3 protein: CASCGQFNNEQFF; D gene: -; J gene: TRBJ2-1; V gene: TRBV27; clone size: -
CDR3 DNA: TGCAGTGCTAGTGTGGAGGGGACCTACACCTTC; CDR3 protein: CSASVEGTYTF; D gene: -; J gene: TRBJ1-2; V gene: TRBV20-1; clone size: -
CDR3 DNA: TGCAGCGCGACCCGGACAGGGGCGACCGGGGAGCTGTTTTTT; CDR3 protein: CSATRTGATGELFF; D gene: TRBD1; J gene: TRBJ2-2; V gene: TRBV29-1; clone size: -
CDR3 DNA: TGTGCCAGCTCACCAGGGGACCAGCCCCAGCATTTT; CDR3 protein: CASSPGDQPQHF; D gene: -; J gene: TRBJ1-5; V gene: TRBV18; clone size: -
CDR3 DNA: TGTGCCACCAGTGATAACCTAGCTGTGAGTGGGGATACGCAGTATTTT; CDR3 protein: CATSDNLAVSGDTQYF; D gene: -; J gene: TRBJ2-3; V gene: TRBV24-1; clone size: -
CDR3 DNA: TGCAGCGTTGTGGGCAGGGTTTCCACAGATACGCAGTATTTT; CDR3 protein: CSVVGRVSTDTQYF; D gene: -; J gene: TRBJ2-3; V gene: TRBV29-1; clone size: once
CDR3 DNA: TGTGCCAGCAGTGAACGGGTTCCTGGCGGGAGCACGGATACGCAGTATTTT; CDR3 protein: CASSERVPGGSTDTQYF; D gene: TRBD2; J gene: TRBJ2-3; V gene: TRBV6-1; clone size: once
CDR3 DNA: TGTGCCAGCAGTTCGTACAGGGGAAATGAGCAGTTCTTC; CDR3 protein: CASSSYRGNEQFF; D gene: TRBD1; J gene: TRBJ2-1; V gene: TRBV27; clone size: -
CDR3 DNA: TGTGCCAGCACCGCCCTCCCCGGCCAGGGACAAGAGACCCAGTACTTC; CDR3 protein: CASTALPGQGQETQYF; D gene: -; J gene: TRBJ2-5; V gene: TRBV6-1; clone size: few
CDR3 DNA: TGTGCCAGCAGTTACGGCGGGGACTACGAGCAGTACTTC; CDR3 protein: CASSYGGDYEQYF; D gene: -; J gene: TRBJ2-7; V gene: TRBV6-2/TRBV6-3; clone size: -
CDR3 DNA: TGTGCCAGCAGTTACCGGGACAACTATGGCTACACCTTC; CDR3 protein: CASSYRDNYGYTF; D gene: -; J gene: TRBJ1-2; V gene: TRBV10-3; clone size: -
CDR3 DNA: TGTGCCAGCAGCCGAGGACAGGGACGCGAGCAGTACTTC; CDR3 protein: CASSRGQGREQYF; D gene: TRBD1; J gene: TRBJ2-7; V gene: TRBV7-2; clone size: -
CDR3 DNA: TGTGCCAGCAGTTTAGGGCGGGGGAGATCCTACGAGCAGTACTTC; CDR3 protein: CASSLGRGRSYEQYF; D gene: TRBD2; J gene: TRBJ2-7; V gene: TRBV12-3/TRBV12-4; clone size: hyperexpanded
CDR3 DNA: TGTGCCACCAGCAGAGTCATGGGGCTTAATTCACCCCTCCACTTT; CDR3 protein: CATSRVMGLNSPLHF; D gene: -; J gene: TRBJ1-6; V gene: TRBV15; clone size: -
CDR3 DNA: TGTGCCAGCAGTAATCCGGGACAGGGGGCCGGGGAGCTGTTTTTT; CDR3 protein: CASSNPGQGAGELFF; D gene: TRBD1; J gene: TRBJ2-2; V gene: TRBV28; clone size: -
CDR3 DNA: TGCAGTGCTAGAGATAGCGGGAGCCCCCCAGATACGCAGTATTTT; CDR3 protein: CSARDSGSPPDTQYF; D gene: TRBD2; J gene: TRBJ2-3; V gene: TRBV20-1; clone size: -
CDR3 DNA: TGTGCCAGTAGTCCACGAACCGGGACAGGCGACTCACCCCTCCACTTT; CDR3 protein: CASSPRTGTGDSPLHF; D gene: TRBD1; J gene: TRBJ1-6; V gene: TRBV19; clone size: once
CDR3 DNA: TGTGCCAGCAGTTTAATAAGTCGTTGGACATTCGAGAAGCATAAAGGGCAGCTCACAGATACGCAGTATTTT; CDR3 protein: CASSLISRWTFEKHKGQLTDTQYF; D gene: -; J gene: TRBJ2-3; V gene: TRBV27; clone size: few
CDR3 DNA: TGCAGTGCGAGCGGTTACCAAGAGACCCAGTACTTC; CDR3 protein: CSASGYQETQYF; D gene: -; J gene: TRBJ2-5; V gene: TRBV20-1; clone size: -
CDR3 DNA: TGCAGTGCTAGAGACACAAGGCCCCAAGGTGCAAACTATGGCTACACCTTC; CDR3 protein: CSARDTRPQGANYGYTF; D gene: -; J gene: TRBJ1-2; V gene: TRBV20-1; clone size: few
CDR3 DNA: TGCAGTGCCCCCGGGGCTAACTATGGCTACACCTTC; CDR3 protein: CSAPGANYGYTF; D gene: -; J gene: TRBJ1-2; V gene: TRBV20-1; clone size: -
CDR3 DNA: TGCGCCAGCAGCCAAGATAGGAGGGTTGAGCAGTTCTTC; CDR3 protein: CASSQDRRVEQFF; D gene: -; J gene: TRBJ2-1; V gene: TRBV4-3; clone size: -
CDR3 DNA: TGCGCCAGCAGTGAGTTGGCAGGGGGGACTGAAGCTTTCTTT; CDR3 protein: CASSELAGGTEAFF; D gene: TRBD1; J gene: TRBJ1-1; V gene: TRBV10-1; clone size: -
CDR3 DNA: TGTGCCAGCAGCCAAGAGCAGGGGAACTCTGGAAACACCATATATTTT; CDR3 protein: CASSQEQGNSGNTIYF; D gene: -; J gene: TRBJ1-3; V gene: TRBV4-2; clone size: -
CDR3 DNA: TGTGCCAGCAGCCAAGGGCCTAACACTGAAGCTTTCTTT; CDR3 protein: CASSQGPNTEAFF; D gene: -; J gene: TRBJ1-1; V gene: TRBV7-3; clone size: -
CDR3 DNA: TGCAGTGCTAGAGACCCTGAGGGAGAGCGGCCAGGGGCCTCGAACATTCAGTACTTC; CDR3 protein: CSARDPEGERPGASNIQYF; D gene: -; J gene: TRBJ2-4; V gene: TRBV20-1; clone size: -
CDR3 DNA: TGTGCCAGCAGCCCCTCTAGGGGCCGGACGAACACCGGGGAGCTGTTTTTT; CDR3 protein: CASSPSRGRTNTGELFF; D gene: -; J gene: TRBJ2-2; V gene: TRBV7-8; clone size: -
CDR3 DNA: TGTGCCAGCAGCTTAGGTGGCGTCATCAAAAACATTCAGTACTTC; CDR3 protein: CASSLGGVIKNIQYF; D gene: -; J gene: TRBJ2-4; V gene: TRBV7-8; clone size: -
CDR3 DNA: TGTGCCAGCAGCTTGGGACAGGGGTTTGACTATGGCTACACCTTC; CDR3 protein: CASSLGQGFDYGYTF; D gene: TRBD1; J gene: TRBJ1-2; V gene: TRBV7-9; clone size: once
CDR3 DNA: TGTGCCAGTAGTCCGACAGGGGGAGACTATGGCTACACCTTC; CDR3 protein: CASSPTGGDYGYTF; D gene: TRBD1; J gene: TRBJ1-2; V gene: TRBV19; clone size: -
CDR3 DNA: TGTGCCAGCAGCAGCAAGGTGGGGGGCCGAAGCGGGAGGGCTATTCGAGAGCAGTATTTT; CDR3 protein: CASSSKVGGRSGRAIREQYF; D gene: TRBD2; J gene: TRBJ2-3; V gene: TRBV7-2; clone size: few
CDR3 DNA: TGTGCCAGCAGCTTTGGGGCTAGCGCCACCGGGGAGCTGTTTTTT; CDR3 protein: CASSFGASATGELFF; D gene: -; J gene: TRBJ2-2; V gene: TRBV11-2; clone size: -
CDR3 DNA: TGTGCCAGTAGTATGAGCAGGGGCTCTGGGGCCAACGTCCTGACTTTC; CDR3 protein: CASSMSRGSGANVLTF; D gene: -; J gene: TRBJ2-6; V gene: TRBV19; clone size: -
CDR3 DNA: TGTGCCAGCAGCTTATTGCCCCCGGTTAGCGGGAGTGAAGAGACCCAGTACTTC; CDR3 protein: CASSLLPPVSGSEETQYF; D gene: TRBD2; J gene: TRBJ2-5; V gene: TRBV7-2; clone size: -
CDR3 DNA: TGTGCCAGCAGCTACCCCCTCGTTCAGACCCAGTACTTC; CDR3 protein: CASSYPLVQTQYF; D gene: -; J gene: TRBJ2-5; V gene: TRBV7-9; clone size: few
CDR3 DNA: TGTGCCAGCAGCGCCGGTACTCAGAATTACTCCTACGAGCAGTACTTC; CDR3 protein: CASSAGTQNYSYEQYF; D gene: -; J gene: TRBJ2-7; V gene: TRBV2; clone size: few